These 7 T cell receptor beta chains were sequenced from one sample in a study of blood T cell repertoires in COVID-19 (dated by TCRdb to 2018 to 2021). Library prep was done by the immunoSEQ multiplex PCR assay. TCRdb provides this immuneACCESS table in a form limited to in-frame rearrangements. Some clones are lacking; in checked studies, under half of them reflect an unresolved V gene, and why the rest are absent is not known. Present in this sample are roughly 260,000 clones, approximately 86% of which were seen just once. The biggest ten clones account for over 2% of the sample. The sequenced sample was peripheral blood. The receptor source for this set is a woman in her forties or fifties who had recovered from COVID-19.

CDR3 sequence (DNA): TGTGCCAGCACCGGATCAGGGAAGGTATACACCTTC. The encoded protein is CASTGSGKVYTF. The V and J genes are TRBV28 and TRBJ1-2; D perhaps matches TRBD1 (5 bases). V was pared by 7 bases and J by 11 bases, with 17 bases between. The CDR3 loop spans 12 amino acids. Germline values: CDR1 MDHEN, CDR2 SYDVKM.

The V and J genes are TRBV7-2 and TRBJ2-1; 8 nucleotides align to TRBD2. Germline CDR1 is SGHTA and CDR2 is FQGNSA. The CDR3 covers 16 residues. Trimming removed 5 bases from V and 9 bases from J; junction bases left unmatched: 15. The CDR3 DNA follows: TGTGCCAGCAGCCCCGCCAGCGGGAGCGGTTCGTCTGAGCAGTTCTTC. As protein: CASSPASGSGSSEQFF.

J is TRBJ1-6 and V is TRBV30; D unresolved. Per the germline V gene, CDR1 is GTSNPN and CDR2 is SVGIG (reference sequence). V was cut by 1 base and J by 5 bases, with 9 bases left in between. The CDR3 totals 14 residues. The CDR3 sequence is CAWSETRNNSPLHF. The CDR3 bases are TGTGCCTGGAGTGAGACCAGGAATAATTCACCCCTCCACTTT. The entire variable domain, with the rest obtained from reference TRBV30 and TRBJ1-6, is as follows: SQTIHQWPATLVQPVGSPLSLECTVEGTSNPNLYWYRQAAGRGLQLLFYSVGIGQISSEVPQNLSASRPQDRQFILSSKKLLLSDSGFYLCAWSETRNNSPLHFGNGTRLTVT.

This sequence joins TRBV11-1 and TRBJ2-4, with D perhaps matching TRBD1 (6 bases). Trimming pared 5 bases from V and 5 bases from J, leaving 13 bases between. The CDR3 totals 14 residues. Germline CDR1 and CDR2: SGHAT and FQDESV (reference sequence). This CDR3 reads CASSPGVFENIQYF. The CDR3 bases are TGTGCCAGCAGCCCAGGGGTATTCGAAAACATTCAGTACTTC.

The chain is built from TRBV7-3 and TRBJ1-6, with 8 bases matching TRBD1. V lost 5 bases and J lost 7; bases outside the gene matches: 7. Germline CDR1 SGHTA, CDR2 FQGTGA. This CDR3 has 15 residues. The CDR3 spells CASSEQGGLNSPLHF. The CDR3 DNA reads TGTGCCAGCAGCGAACAGGGGGGCCTCAATTCACCCCTCCACTTT.

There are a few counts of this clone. The CDR3 reads CASSLAGRGEGYTF. The CDR3 bases are TGTGCCAGCAGCTTAGCAGGGAGGGGAGAAGGCTACACCTTC. The V call is TRBV7-2, the J call TRBJ1-2, with TRBD1 as a possible D gene (5 bases). The CDR3 sequence is 14 residues long. V gave up 0 bases and J gave up 8 bases, with 13 bases separating them. CDR1 and CDR2 (germline): SGHTA, FQGNSA.

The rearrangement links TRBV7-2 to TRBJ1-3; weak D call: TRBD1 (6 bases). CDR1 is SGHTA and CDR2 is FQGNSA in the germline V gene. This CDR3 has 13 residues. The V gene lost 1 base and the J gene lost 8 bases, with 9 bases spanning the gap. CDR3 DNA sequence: TGTGCCAGCAGCTTAGACAGGGTGGACACCATATATTTT. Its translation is CASSLDRVDTIYF.